These 14 T cell receptor beta chains were sequenced from one sample in a study of vaccination and CD4 T cells after COVID-19. Cultured CD4+ T-cell DNA underwent Oncomine TCR Beta short-read sequencing. In TCRdb, the PCR reads were re-called with MiXCR into one record per CDR3 protein. Among 15,000 to 20,000 distinct CDR3 sequences listed, roughly 50% were seen once. These receptors have no known antigen. Specified treatment: roughly 11-day PBMC culture with coronavirus spike peptide pools or control peptides (ViraFEST assay). The sample here was CD4+ T cells from blood, cultured in vitro, taken after SARS-CoV-2 vaccination. The receptors derive from a human donor who had recovered from COVID-19.

V and J are TRBV6-1 and TRBJ1-6; 9 nucleotides match TRBD1. V gave up 7 bases and J gave up 8 bases; unmatched junction bases: 6. CDR3 length: 14 residues. Looked up from germline, CDR1 is MNHNS and CDR2 is SASEGT. DNA of the CDR3: TGTGCCAGCACCGAGACAGGGGGGCATTCACCCCTCCACTTT. Its translation is CASTETGGHSPLHF.

This rearrangement joins TRBV6-2 or TRBV6-3 to TRBJ2-7; D is unclear. The CDR3 has 16 amino acids. V was trimmed by 7 bases and J by 3 bases, leaving 22 bases between them. Germline CDR1 is MNHEY and CDR2 is SVGEGT. The DNA of the CDR3 is TGTGCCAGCACCACCCCCGACACCGCCGGCCGCTACGAGCAGTACTTC. Protein: CASTTPDTAGRYEQYF.

This clonotype has a single count. The chain combines TRBV7-8 with TRBJ2-5; D is unresolved. Trimming stripped 5 bases from V and 1 base from J, with 14 bases between. Germline CDR1 reads SGHVS; CDR2 reads FQNEAQ. The CDR3 contains 15 residues. The CDR3 spells CASSPYWSVQETQYF. The DNA of the CDR3 is TGTGCCAGCAGCCCCTACTGGTCGGTCCAAGAGACCCAGTACTTC.

The chain is built from TRBV28 and TRBJ1-6; no clear D gene. Trimming removed 6 bases at V and 7 bases at J, with 10 bases between. CDR1 MDHEN and CDR2 SYDVKM come from the germline V gene. The CDR3 extends over 13 amino acids. CDR3 sequence reads: CASSTIWNSPLHF. CDR3 in DNA: TGTGCCAGCAGCACAATCTGGAATTCACCCCTCCACTTT.

This clonotype has just one count. The V call is TRBV19, the J call TRBJ2-2; D may be TRBD2 (5 bases). Germline assignment: CDR1 LNHDA and CDR2 SQIVND (reference sequence). The CDR3 has 14 residues. Between the trimmed V and J ends, which lost 6 bases and 0 bases, there was a span of 8 bases. The CDR3 bases are TGTGCCAGTAGGCAGACTACGAACACCGGGGAGCTGTTTTTT. This codes for CASRQTTNTGELFF.

V usage is TRBV9 and J usage is TRBJ2-1; 7 bases are shared with TRBD2. The trim removed 0 bases at V and 6 bases at J, leaving 3 bases unmatched. CDR1 and CDR2 (germline): SGDLS, YYNGEE. The CDR3 length is 14 residues. In DNA form, the CDR3 reads TGTGCCAGCAGCGTAGAACTAGCGCTCAATGAGCAGTTCTTC. This translates into CASSVELALNEQFF. The full variable domain, its missing parts supplied by reference TRBV9 and TRBJ2-1, is DSGVTQTPKHLITATGQRVTLRCSPRSGDLSVYWYQQSLDQGLQFLIQYYNGEERAKGNILERFSAQQFPDLHSELNLSSLELGDSALYFCASSVELALNEQFFGPGTRLTVL.

V gene TRBV6-5 combines with J gene TRBJ1-6, with unresolved D. V lost 2 bases and J 5 bases, leaving 4 bases between the germline ends. Germline CDR1 is MNHEY and CDR2 is SVGAGI. This CDR3 region has 13 residues. Here the CDR3 reads CASSYDNNSPLHF. CDR3 DNA sequence: TGTGCCAGCAGTTACGACAATAATTCACCCCTCCACTTT.

This clonotype was observed a handful of times. The chain employs TRBV27 and TRBJ1-1; perhaps TRBD1 as D (5 bases). Deletions cut 5 bases from V and 4 bases from J, with 11 bases between. Germline CDR1 is MNHEY and CDR2 is SMNVEV (reference sequence). The CDR3 consists of 13 residues. CDR3 DNA sequence: TGTGCCAGCAGTATTAAGGGGTCCACTGAAGCTTTCTTT. Translation gives CASSIKGSTEAFF.

The chain recombines TRBV28 with TRBJ1-2; D is unresolved. Trimming took off 5 bases at V and 7 bases at J, with 17 bases between the two ends. This CDR3 region has 14 residues. Germline V gene sequence: CDR1 MDHEN, CDR2 SYDVKM. This chain's CDR3 is CASSLLRTNGGYTF. DNA for the CDR3: TGTGCCAGCAGTCTGTTGCGGACTAATGGTGGCTACACCTTC.

The V call is TRBV7-2, the J call TRBJ2-3; TRBD1 aligns across 7 bases. After removal of 4 bases from V and 5 bases from J, the junction contained 3 bases not matched to a gene. Germline V gives CDR1 SGHTA, CDR2 FQGNSA. The CDR3 is 13 amino acids. Here the CDR3 reads CASSSYRGDTQYF. CDR3 nucleotides: TGTGCCAGCAGCTCGTACAGGGGAGATACGCAGTATTTT.

This clonotype turned up a few times. The chain has TRBV27 and TRBJ2-1; D possibly corresponds to TRBD1 (6 bases). The germline V and J ends were trimmed by 2 bases and 0 bases, with 8 bases remaining between them. Germline V gene data show CDR1 as MNHEY and CDR2 as SMNVEV (reference sequence). The length of the CDR3 is 15 residues. In DNA, the CDR3 is TGTGCCAGCAGTTTAAGGACAGACTCCTACAATGAGCAGTTCTTC. Its protein product is CASSLRTDSYNEQFF.

CDR3 loop: CASSLIGRAYNEQFF. The DNA of the CDR3 is TGTGCCAGCAGCTTGATCGGGAGGGCCTACAATGAGCAGTTCTTC. J is TRBJ2-1 and V is TRBV5-4; 8 bases align to TRBD2. This CDR3 region has 15 residues. Germline V gene data show CDR1 as SGHNT and CDR2 as YYREEE (reference sequence). V was clipped by 1 base and J by 2 bases; unmatched bases: 2.

The rearrangement joins TRBV7-3 to TRBJ2-2, with TRBD2 identical over 11 bases. Germline loops: CDR1 SGHTA, CDR2 FQGTGA. V shed 4 bases, J shed 10 bases, and the junction held 8 bases outside the gene matches. This CDR3 has 15 residues. The CDR3 reads CASSSPGLADAELFF. The CDR3 bases are TGTGCCAGCAGCTCCCCGGGACTAGCGGACGCGGAGCTGTTTTTT.

This clonotype was counted between two and nine times. The junction differs from germline at one of its ends, possibly a read error. The chain combines TRBV7-3 with TRBJ1-6, with no clear D. The CDR3 is 15 amino acids. Per the germline V gene, CDR1 is SGHTA and CDR2 is FQGTGA. The DNA of the CDR3 is TGTGCCAGCAGCCTAACGGGAGTGGGAAATTCACCCCTCCACTTT. Its translation: CASSLTGVGNSPLHF. Combining the CDR3 with reference TRBV7-3 and TRBJ1-6 gives the whole variable domain GAGVSQTPSNKVTEKGKYVELRCDPISGHTALYWYRQSLGQGPEFLIYFQGTGAADDSGLPNDRFFAVRPEGSVSTLKIQRTERGDSAVYLCASSLTGVGNSPLHFGNGTRLTVT.